Below are 11 T cell receptor beta chains sequenced from a single sample in a study of beta chain features in type 1 diabetes. The study reverse transcribed the entire isolated RNA, so it sequenced expressed TCRB transcripts. Some clones are missing from TCRdb's copy, which holds only in-frame ones; the method was immunoSEQ multiplex PCR. Among 150,000 to 190,000 clones listed, over 7.5% were seen once. The specimen sequenced was central memory CD4+ T cells from blood. These receptors were obtained from a man aged 18 to 30 in good health.

The chain employs TRBV5-1 and TRBJ1-4; D not resolved. V lost 0 bases and J lost 7, with 10 bases in between. CDR1 is SGHRS, CDR2 YFSETQ, per germline. This CDR3 contains 14 residues. The CDR3 spells CASSLGGSGEKLFF. In nucleotides, the CDR3 is TGCGCCAGCAGCTTGGGCGGGTCGGGTGAAAAACTGTTTTTT.

This sequence joins TRBV7-6 and TRBJ1-1; D perhaps matches TRBD1 (5 bases). CDR3 size: 13 residues. From germline, CDR1 is SGHVS and CDR2 FNYEAQ. Trimming removed 5 bases from V and 7 bases from J, with 14 bases in between. In nucleotides, the CDR3 is TGTGCCAGCAGCCCCCGGGGGGTGGGTGAAGCTTTCTTT. Protein sequence: CASSPRGVGEAFF.

Here the CDR3 DNA reads TGTGCCAGCGCCCCTCGCAGGGTTGCAGATACGCAGTATTTT. As protein: CASAPRRVADTQYF. The J gene is TRBJ2-3, the V gene TRBV27; D may be TRBD1 (5 bases). This CDR3 region has 14 residues. The germline gives CDR1 MNHEY, CDR2 SMNVEV (reference sequence). Trimming removed 8 bases at V and 4 bases at J, with 16 bases between.

V usage is TRBV29-1 and J usage is TRBJ1-2; 8 bases fit TRBD1. The V gene end was trimmed by 5 bases and the J gene end by 6 bases; junction bases not matched to a gene: 11. CDR3 size: 14 residues. The germline V gene has CDR1 SQVTM and CDR2 ANQGSEA. The CDR3 DNA sequence: TGCAGCGTTATTCACAGGGGGATCGGGAATGGCTACACCTTC. This translates into CSVIHRGIGNGYTF. The whole variable domain, filled in from reference TRBV29-1 and TRBJ1-2, reads SAVISQKPSRDICQRGTSLTIQCQVDSQVTMMFWYRQQPGQSLTLIATANQGSEATYESGFVIDKFPISRPNLTFSTLTVSNMSPEDSSIYLCSVIHRGIGNGYTFGSGTRLTVV.

This clone has just a few counts. V gene TRBV18 combines with J gene TRBJ2-3, with 11 bases lining up with TRBD2. V trimming: 6 bases; J trimming: 2 bases; junction bases outside the gene matches: 7. Germline V gene data show CDR1 as KGHSH and CDR2 as LQKENI. The CDR3 covers 16 residues. CDR3 region: CASSSGTSGFTDTQYF. The DNA of the CDR3 is TGTGCCAGCTCGTCCGGGACTAGCGGATTCACAGATACGCAGTATTTT.

The genes are TRBV7-2 and TRBJ2-7; 11 nucleotides line up with TRBD1. There are 16 residues in the CDR3. V lost 1 base to trimming and J lost 2 bases; unmatched junction nucleotides: 4. The V gene's germline CDR1 is SGHTA and CDR2 FQGNSA. The CDR3 bases are TGTGCCAGCAGCTTAGGGGGGGGACAGGGGGCCTACGAGCAGTACTTC. This translates into CASSLGGGQGAYEQYF.

This clone showed up many times. At the DNA level, this CDR3 is encoded by other sequences in the same sample as well. The chain's CDR3 is CASSGLVAYEQYF. For the CDR3, the DNA is TGTGCCAGCAGTGGCCTAGTCGCCTACGAGCAGTACTTC. V and J are TRBV25-1 and TRBJ2-7; D not resolved. CDR1 is MGHDK and CDR2 is SYGVNS in the germline V gene. The V end was cut by 4 bases, the J end by 2 bases, with 9 bases between. CDR3 length: 13 residues.

This clone was picked up a small number of times. This sequence joins TRBV7-6 and TRBJ1-6; TRBD1 is a possible D gene (6 bases). Deletions cut 1 base from V and 11 bases from J, with 15 bases between. The CDR3 contains 15 residues. Germline CDR1 SGHVS, CDR2 FNYEAQ. CDR3 nucleotide sequence: TGTGCCAGCAGCTTAGAGCAGGGGCCATGGGCACCCCTCCACTTT. Encoded protein: CASSLEQGPWAPLHF.

This clone was seen more than once but under ten times. The chain recombines TRBV28 with TRBJ2-3; D may be TRBD2 (5 bases). V gave up 6 bases and J gave up 2 bases, with 12 bases separating them. The CDR3 is 14 amino acids. Germline assignment: CDR1 MDHEN and CDR2 SYDVKM. The CDR3 spells CASSRSDYTDTQYF. As DNA, the CDR3 is TGTGCCAGCAGCCGAAGCGACTACACAGATACGCAGTATTTT. Filled out from reference TRBV28 and TRBJ2-3, the complete variable domain reads DVKVTQSSRYLVKRTGEKVFLECVQDMDHENMFWYRQDPGLGLRLIYFSYDVKMKEKGDIPEGYSVSREKKERFSLILESASTNQTSMYLCASSRSDYTDTQYFGPGTRLTVL.

This clone was counted between two and nine times. The chain links TRBV7-2 to TRBJ2-1; 7 bases fit TRBD2. Germline loops: CDR1 SGHTA, CDR2 FQGNSA. This CDR3 spans 18 amino acids. Trimming cost V 0 bases and J 3 bases; bases outside gene matches: 11. Here the CDR3 reads CASSLATLAAVVYNEQFF. CDR3 DNA: TGTGCCAGCAGCTTAGCGACGCTAGCGGCTGTGGTCTACAATGAGCAGTTCTTC.

The chain couples TRBV27 to TRBJ2-7; the match to TRBD2 covers 11 bases. After removal of 0 bases from V and 1 base from J, the junction contained 5 bases not matched to a gene. CDR3 length: 17 residues. Germline V gives CDR1 MNHEY, CDR2 SMNVEV (reference sequence). CDR3 in DNA: TGTGCCAGCAGTTTATCACTGGGACTAGCGGATTCCTACGAGCAGTACTTC. Its translation: CASSLSLGLADSYEQYF.